The 11 T cell receptor beta chains below all came from one sample that was sequenced in a study of T cell changes during pregnancy in multiple sclerosis. Produced via immunoSEQ multiplex PCR; TCRdb's table is partial and in-frame only. The sample records roughly 54,000 clones, 92% being singletons. This sample comprised CD4+ T cells from peripheral blood mononuclear cells, obtained after pregnancy. These receptors were taken from a female donor with multiple sclerosis, enrolled in a pregnancy study.

In nucleotides, the CDR3 is TGTGCCTGGAGTGTATCGGGACAGGGGACCTACGAGCAGTACTTC. Its protein is CAWSVSGQGTYEQYF. The rearrangement uses TRBV30 and TRBJ2-7, with TRBD1 matching 10 bases. V gave up 0 bases and J gave up 2 bases; unmatched junction bases: 4. This CDR3 region has 15 residues. Per the germline V gene, CDR1 is GTSNPN and CDR2 is SVGIG (reference sequence).

The genes are TRBV18 and TRBJ2-6; D gene ambiguous. The V end was cut by 3 bases, the J end by 1 base, with 10 bases between. Per the germline V gene, CDR1 is KGHSH and CDR2 is LQKENI. CDR3 size: 16 residues. CDR3 sequence reads: CASSPFGLSGANVLTF. CDR3 coding DNA: TGTGCCAGCTCACCTTTCGGGTTATCTGGGGCCAACGTCCTGACTTTC.

The chain uses TRBV30 and TRBJ1-5, with 9 bases fitting TRBD1. The length of the CDR3 is 13 residues. V was clipped by 4 bases and J by 4 bases; unmatched bases: 2. Germline loops: CDR1 GTSNPN, CDR2 SVGIG (reference sequence). CDR3 bases: TGTGCCTGGAAAGGGACAGGGAATCAGCCCCAGCATTTT. Encoded protein: CAWKGTGNQPQHF.

V is TRBV9 and J is TRBJ2-1, with TRBD1 matching 8 bases. The CDR3 covers 17 residues. Per the germline V gene, CDR1 is SGDLS and CDR2 is YYNGEE. The junction had 9 bases not matched to a gene; V was cut back by 1 base and J by 3 bases. The CDR3 DNA follows: TGTGCCAGCAGCGTATTGGGGACAGGACTTGGCTACAATGAGCAGTTCTTC. Residues: CASSVLGTGLGYNEQFF.

The chain carries TRBV14 and TRBJ1-2; maybe TRBD1 (6 bases). This CDR3 region has 21 residues. Trimming cost V 3 bases and J 4 bases, with 33 bases left between them. Germline CDR1 is SGHDN and CDR2 is FVKESK. The CDR3: CASSQKIQGTSEGLISYGYTF. CDR3 coding DNA: TGTGCCAGCAGCCAGAAAATCCAAGGGACATCAGAAGGGCTAATAAGCTATGGCTACACCTTC.

V and J are TRBV10-2 and TRBJ1-5; weak D call: TRBD1 (5 bases). The germline V gene has CDR1 WSHSY and CDR2 SAAADI. Trimming took 6 bases from V and 4 from J, leaving 16 bases between them. The CDR3 is 15 residues long. The CDR3 DNA is TGCGCCAGCAGAGCTGGTCAGGGAGGAAATCAGCCCCAGCATTTT. Protein: CASRAGQGGNQPQHF.

The chain recombines TRBV6-4 with TRBJ1-5, with a tentative D call TRBD1 (5 bases). Per the germline V gene, CDR1 is MRHNA and CDR2 is SNTAGT. Trimming shortened V by 0 bases and J by 5 bases, and 8 bases separated the two germline ends. This CDR3 region has 14 residues. Written as DNA, the CDR3 is TGTGCCAGCAGTGACTCCAGGGAGGATCAGCCCCAGCATTTT. Its protein is CASSDSREDQPQHF.

V gene TRBV9 combines with J gene TRBJ1-2; 10 bases fit TRBD1. The V segment lost 4 bases and the J segment 11 bases; nucleotides outside the gene matches: 20. Germline lookup yields CDR1 SGDLS and CDR2 YYNGEE. The CDR3 sequence is 17 residues long. This CDR3 reads CASSLTTGTGDGRWYTF. In DNA, the CDR3 is TGTGCCAGCAGCCTCACCACCGGGACAGGGGATGGAAGATGGTACACCTTC.

This clone was seen once. The gene calls are TRBV14 and TRBJ2-7; 7 bases are a match to TRBD1. The CDR3 runs to 16 residues. The junction had 11 bases not matched to a gene; V was cut back by 3 bases and J by 3 bases. Germline CDR1 reads SGHDN; CDR2 reads FVKESK. The CDR3 sequence: CASSHRPTGRFYEQYF. The DNA for the CDR3 is TGTGCCAGCAGCCATAGACCGACAGGGAGATTCTACGAGCAGTACTTC.

The sample holds one count of this clone. V and J are TRBV5-8 and TRBJ1-4; 9 bases align to TRBD1. This CDR3 is 15 amino acids long. Germline CDR1 is SGHTS and CDR2 is YDEGEE. V dropped 4 bases and J dropped 1; count of bases not matched to a gene: 2. The CDR3 DNA is TGTGCCAGCAGCAGGGGACAGGGAACTAATGAAAAACTGTTTTTT. Translation: CASSRGQGTNEKLFF.

The chain combines TRBV7-8 with TRBJ2-5; 9 positions agree with TRBD1. Germline V gene sequence: CDR1 SGHVS, CDR2 FQNEAQ. CDR3 length: 16 residues. With 1 base clipped from V and 3 bases from J, the junction kept 6 bases outside the gene matches. The CDR3 DNA reads TGTGCCAGCAGCTTAGTCCGGGACAGGGTTAAAGAGACCCAGTACTTC. Translating gives CASSLVRDRVKETQYF.